The 7 T cell receptor beta chains reported below all come from one sample, sequenced in a study of Tregs in tolerant kidney transplant recipients. The method was immunoSEQ multiplex PCR; TCRdb's version includes in-frame clones alone and lacks a portion of them. The sample holds tens of thousands of clones; 80% to 95% are singletons and the top ten take more than 1.5%. Related graft donors supplied nonmyeloablative bone marrow transplants, and mixed chimerism was transient. The sequencing used CD4+ T cells from blood (PBMCs), collected 12 months after the transplant. These receptors were collected from a human patient who received a combined kidney and bone marrow transplant. The T cells may partly be graft donor cells.

This clone was observed a single time. The chain uses TRBV9 and TRBJ1-2, with D maybe TRBD1 (5 bases). This CDR3 region has 12 residues. Germline loops: CDR1 SGDLS, CDR2 YYNGEE. Trimming took 3 bases from V and 7 from J, leaving 10 bases between them. CDR3 sequence reads: CASSGRQFGYTF. The CDR3 coding sequence is TGTGCCAGCAGCGGGCGACAGTTTGGCTACACCTTC.

The J gene is TRBJ2-5, the V gene TRBV5-6; 7 bases line up with TRBD2. This CDR3 has 13 residues. Germline V CDR1 and CDR2: SGHDT, YYEEEE. V lost 3 bases to trimming and J lost 11 bases; unmatched junction nucleotides: 10. CDR3 residues: CASSWREGLKQYF. The DNA for the CDR3 is TGTGCCAGCAGCTGGAGGGAGGGGTTAAAGCAGTACTTC.

The chain carries TRBV7-9 and TRBJ1-6; 7 nucleotides align to TRBD1. V was pared by 1 base and J by 0 bases, with 6 bases of the junction left unmatched. The CDR3 loop spans 18 amino acids. Germline values: CDR1 SEHNR, CDR2 FQNEAQ (reference sequence). The CDR3 reads CASSLVGGQSSYNSPLHF. DNA of the CDR3: TGTGCCAGCAGCTTAGTGGGGGGACAGAGCTCCTATAATTCACCCCTCCACTTT.

This clone has more than one count but fewer than ten. The chain is built from TRBV7-9 and TRBJ2-4; weak D call: TRBD1 (5 bases). The germline CDR1 and CDR2 sequences are SEHNR and FQNEAQ (reference sequence). V lost 2 bases to trimming and J lost 1 base, with 6 bases between them. This CDR3 spans 14 amino acids. CDR3 sequence (DNA): TGTGCCAGCAGCTTAAAGGGGGCCAAAAACATTCAGTACTTC. This codes for CASSLKGAKNIQYF.

The genes are TRBV5-8 and TRBJ2-7; 13 bases agree with TRBD2. The CDR3 loop spans 15 amino acids. CDR1 is SGHTS and CDR2 is YDEGEE in the germline V gene. The junction had 3 bases not matched to a gene; V was cut back by 4 bases and J by 2 bases. The CDR3 sequence is CASSPTSGRAYEQYF. CDR3 nucleotides: TGTGCCAGCAGCCCAACTAGCGGGAGGGCCTACGAGCAGTACTTC.

The chain is built from TRBV5-1 and TRBJ2-2; TRBD1 might be the D (6 bases). The length of the CDR3 is 14 residues. Trimming took off 0 bases at V and 5 bases at J, with 8 bases between the two ends. Per germline, CDR1 SGHRS and CDR2 YFSETQ. CDR3 protein: CASSLDRVTGELFF. Here the CDR3 DNA reads TGCGCCAGCAGCTTGGACAGGGTAACCGGGGAGCTGTTTTTT. Variable domain in full (rest from reference TRBV5-1 and TRBJ2-2): KAGVTQTPRYLIKTRGQQVTLSCSPISGHRSVSWYQQTPGQGLQFLFEYFSETQRNKGNFPGRFSGRQFSNSRSEMNVSTLELGDSALYLCASSLDRVTGELFFGEGSRLTVL.

The chain recombines TRBV7-9 with TRBJ2-7; 10 bases agree with TRBD2. The junction had 4 bases not matched to a gene; V was cut back by 3 bases and J by 5 bases. Germline V gene lookup returns CDR1 SEHNR and CDR2 FQNEAQ (reference sequence). The CDR3 extends over 14 amino acids. The CDR3 bases are TGTGCCAGCAGCTTCGGGGGACTAGCGAACGAGCAGTACTTC. This sequence encodes CASSFGGLANEQYF. Full variable domain (missing parts from reference TRBV7-9 and TRBJ2-7): DTGVSQNPRHKITKRGQNVTFRCDPISEHNRLYWYRQTLGQGPEFLTYFQNEAQLEKSRLLSDRFSAERPKGSFSTLEIQRTEQGDSAMYLCASSFGGLANEQYFGPGTRLTVT.